This T cell receptor beta chain was observed in a study of glioma-infiltrating T cells (dated by TCRdb to the mid-2010s). With respect to the entire study: Glioma tissue, non-neoplastic brain tissue and matched peripheral blood mononuclear cells were used as sources from which TCR alpha- and beta-chain repertoires were sequenced. To measure how far tissue and blood T-cell populations diverged, each tissue-infiltrating repertoire was compared against the peripheral blood repertoire of the same patient. The paired cohort comprised three low-grade glioma patients, several primary glioblastoma patients and three non-glioma patients contributing non-neoplastic brain tissue. Results the study describes overall, beyond this receptor: The group comparisons were based on small numbers of patients: three non-neoplastic, three low-grade glioma and seven to nine glioblastoma patients. Very few CDR3 sequences were found to be shared between tissue and blood, and this scarcity was attributed to high CDR3 diversity and limited sampling. In non-neoplastic patients, VJ-independent divergence between tissue and blood fell below expectation, whereas in all gliomas, and especially in low-grade gliomas, the divergence rose above expectation.

The iRepertoire nested amplicon-rescue multiplex PCR (arm-PCR) platform was used to amplify TCR alpha and beta CDR3 regions from RNA. For one-step reverse transcription and amplification, roughly 90-450 ng of tissue mRNA or PBMC total RNA was used as input. Following bead purification, Illumina adapters were added by a secondary multiplex PCR, and libraries between 200 and 400 bp were gel-purified. The libraries contained internal 6-nucleotide barcodes that were used for demultiplexing. The libraries were sequenced on an Illumina MiSeq using 2x220 or 2x250 nucleotide paired-end reads. In the paper's pipeline: Paired reads were merged with FLASH 1.2.11 and aligned to the GRCh37 human genome with BWA-MEM before extracting TRA and TRB reads. V and J assignment used an IMGT-derived reference of cassette sequences and CDR3 motifs that included pseudogenes. Reads were translated in three frames, and productive CDR3s were defined by a C…FGXG motif without stop codons. A clonotype was defined as a unique combination of a V-J cassette pair and a CDR3 amino acid sequence. Reads were filtered by Hamming distance, thresholded by each sample's sequence error rate in mapped regions. TCRdb reprocessing: public reads trimmed at Q25 with fastp, clones called with MiXCR, in-frame beta chains kept. CDR3 protein duplicates are merged, each entry listing the most common genes and DNA. None of the V and J calls come from the authors' own analysis; TCRdb made them. Present in this sample are approximately 110,000 distinct CDR3 sequences, approximately 26% of which were seen just once. The ten top clones hold about a third of the sample.

Turning to this clonotype: The antigen it recognizes is unknown. Qualities for individual bases were not recorded, and no much larger clone is one base off.

According to the germline V gene, CDR1 reads SGHVS and CDR2 reads FQNEAQ. Between the V and J ends, shortened by 5 bases and 7 bases respectively, the junction contains 17 bases. Counted from cysteine to phenylalanine, this CDR3 has 14 amino acids. Solely the CDR3 DNA is kept, with 42 bases framed from the first base. The clonotype comes from a human donor with low-grade glioma or glioblastoma, undergoing nonglioma brain surgery, or in good health (not recorded which). Sequenced sample: glioma tissue, nonneoplastic brain tissue, or PBMCs (not recorded which). The sequence joins TRBV7-8 to TRBJ1-2; a tentative D match to TRBD1 spans 6 bases. DNA sequence: TGTGCCAGCAGCCCACCCGGACAGCTCAGTGGCTACACCTTC. Its translation is CASSPPGQLSGYTF.